The rows below give T cell receptor beta chains drawn from one sample of a study of blood T cell repertoires in COVID-19. Clones were sequenced by immunoSEQ multiplex PCR, and TCRdb holds only the in-frame ones, with some missing. Of about 72,000 clones in the sample, 80% to 90% were seen once. Sequenced sample: peripheral blood. Every receptor here comes from an older man with active or convalescent COVID-19. CDR3s include the opening cysteine and the closing phenylalanine or tryptophan. Each record gives: J gene, D gene, V gene, clone size, CDR3 protein, CDR3 DNA. The D gene is left open where the match is weak. A clone size is listed for some rows: how often the clone was seen (once, few, many), or a class if it is expanded.

TRBJ1-4 | . | TRBV9 | . | CASSPEQTTNEKLFF | TGTGCCAGCAGCCCCGAACAGACAACTAATGAAAAACTGTTTTTT
TRBJ1-2 | . | TRBV15 | . | CATSSGRGPYGYTF | TGTGCCACCAGCAGTGGGAGGGGCCCCTATGGCTACACCTTC
TRBJ1-4 | TRBD1 | TRBV11-2 | . | CASSLGTGRNEKLFF | TGTGCCAGCAGCTTAGGGACAGGGCGTAATGAAAAACTGTTTTTT
TRBJ2-3 | TRBD2 | TRBV3-1/TRBV3-2 | . | CASSQRASGRASDTQYF | TGTGCCAGCAGCCAAAGAGCTAGCGGGAGGGCCTCAGATACGCAGTATTTT
TRBJ2-5 | . | TRBV27 | . | CASSLSGVAETQYF | TGTGCCAGCAGTTTAAGCGGAGTGGCAGAGACCCAGTACTTC
TRBJ1-3 | TRBD1 | TRBV5-1 | few | CASSDRTGGFGNTIYF | TGCGCCAGCAGCGACCGGACAGGGGGCTTTGGAAACACCATATATTTT
TRBJ2-2 | TRBD2 | TRBV27 | . | CASSWQTASGRAEFTGELFF | TGTGCCAGCAGTTGGCAGACGGCTAGCGGGAGGGCCGAATTCACCGGGGAGCTGTTTTTT
TRBJ2-1 | TRBD1 | TRBV18 | . | CASSPGTANNEQFF | TGTGCCAGCTCACCAGGGACAGCTAACAATGAGCAGTTCTTC
TRBJ1-1 | TRBD1 | TRBV4-2 | . | CASSLGDRAFLNTEAFF | TGTGCCAGCAGCCTCGGGGACAGGGCTTTCTTGAACACTGAAGCTTTCTTT
TRBJ2-1 | TRBD2 | TRBV11-3 | . | CASSRGTSAYNEQFF | TGTGCCAGCAGCCGGGGGACTAGCGCTTACAATGAGCAGTTCTTC
TRBJ1-5 | TRBD1 | TRBV20-1 | . | CSASGGTAISNQPQHF | TGCAGTGCTAGTGGGGGGACAGCGATAAGCAATCAGCCCCAGCATTTT
TRBJ2-6 | . | TRBV18 | . | CASSPPQGQDGANVLTF | TGTGCCAGCTCACCCCCCCAGGGCCAGGATGGGGCCAACGTCCTGACTTTC
TRBJ2-1 | TRBD1 | TRBV19 | . | CASSSTTGATTYNEQFF | TGTGCCAGTAGTTCTACCACAGGGGCCACAACCTACAATGAGCAGTTCTTC
TRBJ2-7 | . | TRBV28 | few | CASSVRARFGEQYF | TGTGCCAGCAGTGTGAGGGCGCGCTTTGGGGAGCAGTACTTC
TRBJ1-1 | . | TRBV6-2/TRBV6-3 | . | CASSYKWGLNTEAFF | TGTGCCAGCAGTTACAAATGGGGGCTGAACACTGAAGCTTTCTTT
TRBJ2-1 | TRBD1 | TRBV24-1 | . | CATSDSGQGSLNEQFF | TGTGCCACCAGTGATTCGGGACAGGGGTCCCTAAATGAGCAGTTCTTC
TRBJ2-1 | TRBD2 | TRBV5-1 | . | CASSLVGGSYNEQFF | TGCGCCAGCAGCTTGGTGGGAGGGTCCTACAATGAGCAGTTCTTC
TRBJ1-5 | . | TRBV3-1/TRBV3-2 | . | CASSLGTNNQPQHF | TGTGCCAGCAGCCTAGGGACTAATAATCAGCCCCAGCATTTT
TRBJ2-3 | TRBD2 | TRBV4-3 | . | CASSQDGTSGMDTQYF | TGCGCCAGCAGCCAAGATGGGACTAGCGGGATGGATACGCAGTATTTT
TRBJ2-2 | . | TRBV6-5 | . | CASSYTSAPGELFF | TGTGCCAGCAGTTACACTAGTGCTCCCGGGGAGCTGTTTTTT
TRBJ2-6 | . | TRBV20-1 | . | CSASPGTRSGANVLTF | TGCAGTGCTAGTCCGGGTACCCGCTCGGGGGCCAACGTCCTGACTTTC
TRBJ1-2 | TRBD1 | TRBV24-1 | . | CATSEEGQGRGYTF | TGTGCCACCAGTGAAGAGGGACAGGGCAGGGGCTACACCTTC
TRBJ1-1 | . | TRBV9 | . | CASSVSGQNTEAFF | TGTGCCAGCAGCGTATCAGGGCAGAACACTGAAGCTTTCTTT
TRBJ1-6 | TRBD1 | TRBV27 | . | CASHDRGVSPLHF | TGTGCCAGCCACGACAGGGGCGTTTCACCCCTCCACTTT
TRBJ2-2 | . | TRBV3-1/TRBV3-2 | . | CASSQGGKNTGELFF | TGTGCCAGCAGCCAAGGGGGCAAGAACACCGGGGAGCTGTTTTTT
TRBJ2-1 | TRBD2 | TRBV13 | . | CASSLGLRGMRQFF | TGTGCCAGCAGCTTAGGCCTGCGGGGGATGCGACAGTTCTTC
TRBJ1-4 | . | TRBV5-1 | once | CASSLGASVPEKLFF | TGCGCCAGCAGCTTGGGGGCATCAGTCCCCGAAAAACTGTTTTTT
TRBJ1-1 | TRBD1 | TRBV9 | . | CASSVSGTVGEAFF | TGTGCCAGCAGCGTGTCCGGGACAGTGGGTGAAGCTTTCTTT
TRBJ2-1 | TRBD2 | TRBV5-1 | . | CASSLAGGSGINEQFF | TGCGCCAGCAGCTTGGCCGGGGGAAGCGGGATCAATGAGCAGTTCTTC
TRBJ2-1 | . | TRBV28 | . | CASSLDSYNEQFF | TGTGCCAGCAGTCTGGACAGTTACAATGAGCAGTTCTTC
TRBJ1-1 | . | TRBV5-1 | . | CASSLAEATEAFF | TGCGCCAGCAGCTTGGCCGAGGCCACTGAAGCTTTCTTT
TRBJ2-1 | TRBD2 | TRBV3-1/TRBV3-2 | . | CASSHRFGTSGRGAYNEQFF | TGTGCCAGCAGCCATCGATTCGGGACTAGCGGGAGGGGGGCCTACAATGAGCAGTTCTTC
TRBJ2-7 | TRBD2 | TRBV11-2 | . | CASSFLAGAYEQYF | TGTGCCAGCAGCTTCTTAGCGGGAGCCTACGAGCAGTACTTC
TRBJ2-3 | TRBD1 | TRBV7-3 | . | CASSSTGGRPDTQYF | TGTGCCAGCAGCTCCACAGGGGGCCGGCCGGATACGCAGTATTTT
TRBJ2-7 | TRBD2 | TRBV3-1/TRBV3-2 | . | CASSQGLAGGPYEQYF | TGTGCCAGCAGCCAAGGACTAGCGGGAGGGCCCTACGAGCAGTACTTC
TRBJ2-3 | . | TRBV21-1 | . | CASSKATGSIRDTQYF | TGTGCCAGCAGCAAAGCTACGGGATCCATAAGGGATACGCAGTATTTT
TRBJ2-7 | . | TRBV28 | few | CASSLSVAVHEQYF | TGTGCCAGCAGTTTGTCCGTAGCGGTCCACGAGCAGTACTTC